This passage covers 19 T cell receptor beta chains from one sample sequenced in a study of T cell responses to AZD1222 COVID-19 vaccine (dated by TCRdb to about 2021). This specimen's time point label, per the study, means: about 28 days (+/-7) after the second vaccine dose. Library preparation was by the immunoSEQ multiplex PCR assay. What TCRdb holds here is the immuneACCESS table cut down to in-frame rearrangements. Part of the clones is not present; checked against another copy, under half of the missing clones reflect an unresolved V gene, and the others are unexplained. The sample table contains 100,000 or so clones; only one count was recorded for about 91% of them. Together, the top ten hold 44% of the sample. The material sequenced was peripheral blood, taken 28 days after the second AZD1222 dose. All receptors derive from an adult who received the AZD1222 COVID-19 vaccine.

J is TRBJ2-1 and V is TRBV18, with 8 bases aligning to TRBD2. After removal of 3 bases from V and 9 bases from J, the junction contained 4 bases not matched to a gene. Germline values: CDR1 KGHSH, CDR2 LQKENI. The CDR3 sequence is 13 residues long. The CDR3 loop reads CASSPGLAGEQFF. The CDR3 nucleotides are TGTGCCAGCTCACCCGGACTAGCTGGTGAGCAGTTCTTC. The variable domain in full, with the rest retrieved from reference TRBV18 and TRBJ2-1, is NAGVMQNPRHLVRRRGQEARLRCSPMKGHSHVYWYRQLPEEGLKFMVYLQKENIIDESGMPKERFSAEFPKEGPSILRIQQVVRGDSAAYFCASSPGLAGEQFFGPGTRLTVL.

This chain links TRBV9 with TRBJ2-7; 8 bases match TRBD2. Germline V gene data show CDR1 as SGDLS and CDR2 as YYNGEE. V lost 4 bases, J lost 0 bases, and 9 bases stayed unmatched. There are 16 residues in the CDR3. CDR3 residues: CASSLGGEPSSYEQYF. For the CDR3, the DNA is TGTGCCAGCAGCCTCGGGGGGGAGCCAAGCTCCTACGAGCAGTACTTC.

The chain is built from TRBV11-2 and TRBJ2-1; 8 bases are shared with TRBD2. V lost 5 bases and J lost 2; bases outside the gene matches: 11. Germline CDR1 reads SGHAT; CDR2 reads FQNNGV. The CDR3 contains 17 residues. The CDR3 loop reads CASSPPLLAGPYNEQFF. The CDR3 DNA is TGTGCCAGCAGCCCCCCTTTATTAGCGGGACCCTACAATGAGCAGTTCTTC.

This rearrangement joins TRBV29-1 to TRBJ1-1; 9 bases fit TRBD1. The junction had 7 bases not matched to a gene; V was cut back by 5 bases and J by 6 bases. Germline V gene sequence: CDR1 SQVTM, CDR2 ANQGSEA. The CDR3 totals 13 residues. The CDR3 DNA follows: TGCAGCGTTACTTCCGGGACAGGGTCTGAAGCTTTCTTT. Translating it yields CSVTSGTGSEAFF.

CDR3 DNA sequence: TGTGCTAGTGGTTTGGCTCTGGGGTGGGGGCAGTTCTTC. Residues: CASGLALGWGQFF. The V gene is TRBV12-5, the J gene TRBJ2-1; D ambiguous. Germline CDR1 and CDR2: LGHNT and FRNRAP. This CDR3 comprises 13 residues. Deletions cut 1 base from V and 12 bases from J, with 13 bases between.

The V call is TRBV19, the J call TRBJ2-1; 8 nucleotides match TRBD2. Trimming took 3 bases from V and 4 from J; bases not matched to a gene: 5. CDR3 length: 15 amino acids. Per germline, CDR1 LNHDA and CDR2 SQIVND (reference sequence). The CDR3 coding sequence is TGTGCCAGTAGTATTCGGGCGGGAGGTTACAATGAGCAGTTCTTC. Translated, it gives CASSIRAGGYNEQFF. Variable domain in full (rest from reference TRBV19 and TRBJ2-1): DGGITQSPKYLFRKEGQNVTLSCEQNLNHDAMYWYRQDPGQGLRLIYYSQIVNDFQKGDIAEGYSVSREKKESFPLTVTSAQKNPTAFYLCASSIRAGGYNEQFFGPGTRLTVL.

J is TRBJ2-5 and V is TRBV5-6, with unresolved D. The V gene's germline CDR1 is SGHDT and CDR2 YYEEEE. Trimming stripped 5 bases from V and 4 bases from J, with 6 bases between. CDR3 length equals 11 residues. The CDR3 DNA follows: TGTGCCAGCAGTTCCCGAGAGACCCAGTACTTC. It yields the protein CASSSRETQYF. The variable domain in full, completed from reference TRBV5-6 and TRBJ2-5, reads DAGVTQSPTHLIKTRGQQVTLRCSPKSGHDTVSWYQQALGQGPQFIFQYYEEEERQRGNFPDRFSGHQFPNYSSELNVNALLLGDSALYLCASSSRETQYFGPGTRLLVL.

V usage is TRBV7-9 and J usage is TRBJ1-5; D unclear. The CDR3 covers 15 residues. The V end lost 5 bases, the J end lost 0 bases, and 11 bases lay between the germline ends. CDR1 is SEHNR, CDR2 FQNEAQ, per germline (reference sequence). The CDR3 nucleotides are TGTGCCAGCAGCCTAACCGGGCTTAGCAATCAGCCCCAGCATTTT. Translating gives CASSLTGLSNQPQHF. The variable domain in full, with the rest retrieved from reference TRBV7-9 and TRBJ1-5, is DTGVSQNPRHKITKRGQNVTFRCDPISEHNRLYWYRQTLGQGPEFLTYFQNEAQLEKSRLLSDRFSAERPKGSFSTLEIQRTEQGDSAMYLCASSLTGLSNQPQHFGDGTRLSIL.

The chain joins TRBV4-1 to TRBJ2-7, with TRBD1 as a possible D gene (6 bases). Germline CDR1 and CDR2: MGHRA and YSYEKL. The CDR3 runs to 15 residues. Trimming took 1 base from V and 3 from J, leaving 13 bases between them. Written as DNA, the CDR3 is TGCGCCAGCAGCCAAGCTCCGGACAGTTACTACGAGCAGTACTTC. Amino acids: CASSQAPDSYYEQYF.

This sequence joins TRBV5-1 and TRBJ1-4; 7 bases line up with TRBD1. The CDR3 extends over 14 amino acids. The V and J ends lost 4 bases and 7 bases, in that order; junction bases with no gene match: 7. The germline gives CDR1 SGHRS, CDR2 YFSETQ. The CDR3 protein is CASSGGDRAEKLFF. Here the CDR3 DNA reads TGCGCCAGCAGCGGGGGAGACAGGGCTGAAAAACTGTTTTTT. Full variable domain (rest looked up from reference TRBV5-1 and TRBJ1-4): KAGVTQTPRYLIKTRGQQVTLSCSPISGHRSVSWYQQTPGQGLQFLFEYFSETQRNKGNFPGRFSGRQFSNSRSEMNVSTLELGDSALYLCASSGGDRAEKLFFGSGTQLSVL.

The chain links TRBV27 to TRBJ2-7; D not resolved. The CDR3 sequence is 10 residues long. CDR1 and CDR2 (germline): MNHEY, SMNVEV (reference sequence). V lost 4 bases and J lost 5, with 3 bases in between. CDR3: CASSCHEQYF. CDR3 nucleotide sequence: TGTGCCAGCAGTTGCCACGAGCAGTACTTC.

The genes are TRBV27 and TRBJ1-4, with 7 bases that match TRBD1. There are 15 residues in the CDR3. CDR1 is MNHEY and CDR2 is SMNVEV in the germline V gene (reference sequence). V gave up 0 bases and J gave up 8 bases; unmatched junction bases: 6. In DNA form, the CDR3 reads TGTGCCAGCAGTTTATCGGCAGGGGGTGAGGAAAAACTGTTTTTT. Encoded protein: CASSLSAGGEEKLFF.

The J gene is TRBJ1-5, the V gene TRBV4-3, with a possible D match to TRBD1 (5 bases). CDR1 is LGHNA, CDR2 YSLEER, per germline. V lost 0 bases and J lost 9, with 15 bases in between. The CDR3 has 15 residues. The CDR3 sequence is CASSQDGTLVGPQHF. The CDR3, as DNA: TGCGCCAGCAGCCAAGATGGGACCCTTGTGGGGCCCCAGCATTTT.

V usage is TRBV30 and J usage is TRBJ1-4; 8 bases agree with TRBD1. V dropped 4 bases and J dropped 2; count of bases not matched to a gene: 6. Germline V lookup: CDR1 GTSNPN, CDR2 SVGIG (reference sequence). The CDR3 extends over 15 amino acids. Here the CDR3 reads CAWTAGDRTNEKLFF. In DNA, the CDR3 is TGTGCCTGGACCGCCGGGGACAGGACTAATGAAAAACTGTTTTTT.

The chain is built from TRBV18 and TRBJ2-5, with D possibly matching TRBD2 (6 bases). CDR1 is KGHSH, CDR2 LQKENI, per germline. The ends were cut back, 3 bases at V and 2 bases at J, with 10 bases in the middle. The CDR3 runs to 14 residues. The chain's CDR3 is CASSPGLRQETQYF. CDR3 in DNA: TGTGCCAGCTCACCGGGACTCAGACAAGAGACCCAGTACTTC.

The V call is TRBV4-3, the J call TRBJ2-2, with no clear D. The germline V gene has CDR1 LGHNA and CDR2 YSLEER. V gave up 0 bases and J gave up 2 bases, with 10 bases separating them. The length of the CDR3 is 16 residues. CDR3 protein: CASSQDYGLNTGELFF. The CDR3 region has the DNA TGCGCCAGCAGCCAAGATTATGGGCTTAACACCGGGGAGCTGTTTTTT.

The chain employs TRBV18 and TRBJ2-1; possibly TRBD2 for D (6 bases). CDR1 is KGHSH, CDR2 LQKENI, per germline. This CDR3 contains 13 residues. Trimming pared 6 bases from V and 3 bases from J, leaving 9 bases between. This CDR3 reads CASSPGVYNEQFF. The CDR3 DNA reads as TGTGCCAGCTCGCCGGGAGTCTACAATGAGCAGTTCTTC.

CDR3 nucleotide sequence: TGTGCCAGCAGCCACGGCGGGTCCCGAGGTGAGCAGTTCTTC. This translates into CASSHGGSRGEQFF. This chain connects TRBV3-1 (or the pseudogene TRBV3-2) to TRBJ2-1; possible D gene TRBD2, 5 bases. Germline loops: CDR1 LGHDT, CDR2 YNNKEL (reference sequence). The CDR3 covers 14 residues. The V gene lost 3 bases and the J gene lost 9 bases, with 15 bases spanning the gap.

Written as DNA, the CDR3 is TGCGCCAGCAGGTCACGACAGGGCCTTGGCGGGGAGCTGTTTTTT. Encoded protein: CASRSRQGLGGELFF. This chain connects TRBV5-1 to TRBJ2-2; TRBD1 matches at 7 bases. CDR1 and CDR2 (germline): SGHRS, YFSETQ. CDR3 length equals 15 residues. With V trimmed by 5 bases and J by 7 bases, 11 bases remained unmatched.